What follows describes a single T cell receptor (beta chain). The entry originates in a study of blood T cell repertoires in COVID-19. Background on the study: The samples span acute and convalescent COVID-19 from the United States, Italy and Spain. T cells, B-cell-depleted T cells, or PBMCs provided the cDNA or gDNA that served as material.

As processed by the authors: The assay estimated nucleated cells by amplifying reference gene primers. Sequencing used immunoSEQ multiplex PCR; TCRdb keeps in-frame clones, though not all of them. That table supplies the V and J calls and clone size; D and trimming were determined from the DNA. The data show over 150,000 clones, around 83% seen once. Sequencing input: peripheral blood. The receptor was isolated from a woman aged 60-75 years with COVID-19, enrolled during active disease.

The CDR3 nucleotides are TGTGCCAGCTCACCACAGGGAGGGGCGCGCAATGAGCAGTTCTTC. This codes for CASSPQGGARNEQFF. The chain is built from TRBV18 and TRBJ2-1; 7 nucleotides align to TRBD2. The CDR3 length is 15 residues. V shed 1 base, J shed 6 bases, and the junction held 6 bases outside the gene matches. Germline loops: CDR1 KGHSH, CDR2 LQKENI.